What follows is one T cell receptor (beta chain) and its context. Its target is not known. The sample comes from a study of OX40 agonist ivuxolimab in advanced cancers. In the study overall: People in dose escalation had one of these cancers: hepatocellular carcinoma, melanoma, renal cell or head and neck cancer.

CDR1 and CDR2 from the germline V gene are MNHEY and SMNVEV (reference sequence). The V segment lost 4 bases and the J segment 4 bases; nucleotides outside the gene matches: 12. CDR3 length equals 17 residues. Profiled with immunoSEQ multiplex PCR; TCRdb holds only in-frame clones, not every one. The data show 60,000 to 80,000 clones, around four fifths seen once. Overall study results and limits: There was clonal expansion of CD4+ and CD8+ blood T cells by week 6 at 0.1 to 3.0 mg/kg.

The receptor was isolated from an adult with an advanced solid tumor such as melanoma, head and neck, liver or kidney cancer. The rearrangement uses TRBV27 and TRBJ2-2; 7 bases match TRBD2. The sequencing used CD4+ or CD8+ T cells sorted from blood, collected in a trial of the OX40 agonist ivuxolimab. The CDR3 loop reads CASSSSPPGGSTGELFF. The CDR3 DNA reads TGTGCCAGCAGTTCCTCGCCCCCGGGGGGAAGCACCGGGGAGCTGTTTTTT.